A selection of T cell receptor beta chains follows, all from one sample in a study of shared clonotypes between healthy human individuals. Assay used: immunoSEQ multiplex PCR; TCRdb lists only in-frame clones, some missing. The table includes a few million clones, 85% to 95% detected once. Sequencing was performed on naive CD4+ T cells from PBMCs. The receptors stem from a man aged 18 to 30 in good health. Some clones in this sample may be carry-over from other donors' samples. CDR3s include the opening cysteine and the closing phenylalanine or tryptophan. The D gene is left open where the match is weak. Some rows have no size entry. The others give once, few or many, or a class for an expanded clone.

once | TRBJ2-2 | TRBV6-5 | TRBD2 | TGTGCCAGCAGAAAAGCGGGAGGGCCTCTCGGGGAGCTGTTTTTT | CASRKAGGPLGELFF
- | TRBJ2-3 | TRBV15 | - | TGTGCCACCAGCAGGAACATTGGGCTAGAATTCACAGATACGCAGTATTTT | CATSRNIGLEFTDTQYF
- | TRBJ2-7 | TRBV15 | - | TGTGCCACCAGCAGAGATTGGGCCGGGGCCCCGGGGGGCTGGCCCTACGAGCAGTACTTC | CATSRDWAGAPGGWPYEQYF
- | TRBJ2-2 | TRBV30 | - | TGTGCCTGGAGTCCCGGGGGCGGCAGGGAGCTGTTTTTT | CAWSPGGGRELFF
- | TRBJ2-7 | TRBV6-4 | TRBD1 | TGTGCCAGCAGCATATCCGGGACAGGGCTCTACGAGCAGTACTTC | CASSISGTGLYEQYF
- | TRBJ2-7 | TRBV4-1 | - | TGCGCCAGCAGCCGGCGAGGGGAAGTGAGCTCCTACGAGCAGTACTTC | CASSRRGEVSSYEQYF
- | TRBJ1-3 | TRBV19 | TRBD1 | TGTGCCAGTAGTCTCTACAGGGGGATCTCTGGAAACACCATATATTTT | CASSLYRGISGNTIYF
- | TRBJ2-1 | TRBV9 | - | TGTGCCAGCAGCGCAAACCTAGGGGCCCCCACCTACAATGAGCAGTTCTTC | CASSANLGAPTYNEQFF
- | TRBJ1-5 | TRBV11-2 | - | TGTGCCAGCAGCTTAGGCCTCGATCAGCCCCAGCATTTT | CASSLGLDQPQHF
- | TRBJ1-2 | TRBV4-3 | - | TGCGCCAGCAGCCAAGATCCCGTCCTAGGGGGCTACACCTTC | CASSQDPVLGGYTF
- | TRBJ2-7 | TRBV6-5 | - | TGTGCCAGCAGTTTCGGGAGTTCCTACGAGCAGTACTTC | CASSFGSSYEQYF
- | TRBJ2-7 | TRBV7-8 | - | TGTGCCAGCAGCCCCGGGATCTCCTACGAGCAGTACTTC | CASSPGISYEQYF
once | TRBJ2-7 | TRBV30 | TRBD2 | TGTGCCTGGAGTGTAACAAGCGGGAGGGGGTACGAGCAGTACTTC | CAWSVTSGRGYEQYF
- | TRBJ2-7 | TRBV4-3 | TRBD1 | TGCGCCAGCAGCCACAATCACCGGGACAGATCCTACGAGCAGTACTTC | CASSHNHRDRSYEQYF
- | TRBJ2-1 | TRBV11-3 | - | TGTGCCAGCAGCTTGGACCACAGGAACGATCACAATGAGCAGTTCTTC | CASSLDHRNDHNEQFF
- | TRBJ2-5 | TRBV6-1 | - | TGTGCCAGCAGTCGCCCTATGGAGGAGACCCAGTACTTC | CASSRPMEETQYF
- | TRBJ1-1 | TRBV28 | - | TGTGCCAGCAGCTCCCGACGGGGGGCTAAGGGAACTGAAGCTTTCTTT | CASSSRRGAKGTEAFF
- | TRBJ1-2 | TRBV11-1 | TRBD1 | TGTGCCAGCAGCCGACAGGGACAGTATGGCTACACCTTC | CASSRQGQYGYTF
- | TRBJ2-7 | TRBV6-1 | - | TGTGCCAGCAGTCCGGACAGCGGGTCGCTCGAGCAGTACTTC | CASSPDSGSLEQYF
once | TRBJ2-4 | TRBV7-2 | TRBD2 | TGTGCCAGCAGCTTGGCTAGCGGGAGTAAGAGCATTCAGTACTTC | CASSLASGSKSIQYF
- | TRBJ2-7 | TRBV5-8 | TRBD2 | TGTGCCAGCAGCTCCGGACTAGCGGGAGGCGTAAAGCAGTACTTC | CASSSGLAGGVKQYF
- | TRBJ1-5 | TRBV10-3 | TRBD1 | TGTGCCATCAGTGGGGACAGGGCTGGAGGCGGCTCATATCAGCCCCAGCATTTT | CAISGDRAGGGSYQPQHF